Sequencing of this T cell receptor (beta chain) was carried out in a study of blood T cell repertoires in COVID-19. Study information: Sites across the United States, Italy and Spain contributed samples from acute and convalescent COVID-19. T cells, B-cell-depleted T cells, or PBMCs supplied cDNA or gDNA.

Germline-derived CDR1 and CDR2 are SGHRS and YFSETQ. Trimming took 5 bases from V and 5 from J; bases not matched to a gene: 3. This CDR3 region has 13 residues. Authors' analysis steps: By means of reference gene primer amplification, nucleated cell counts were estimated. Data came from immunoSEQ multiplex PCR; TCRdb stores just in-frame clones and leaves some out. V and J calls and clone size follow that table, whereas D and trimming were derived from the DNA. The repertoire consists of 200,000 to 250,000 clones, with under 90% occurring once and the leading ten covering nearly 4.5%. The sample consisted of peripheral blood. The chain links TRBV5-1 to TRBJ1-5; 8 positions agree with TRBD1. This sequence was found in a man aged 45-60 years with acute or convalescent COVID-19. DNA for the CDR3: TGCGCCAGCAGGGACAGGGATGATCAGCCCCAGCATTTT. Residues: CASRDRDDQPQHF.